This T cell receptor (beta chain) was found in a study of cytomegalovirus exposure and HLA in healthy donors. Germline assignment: CDR1 MNHEY and CDR2 SMNVEV (reference sequence). The CDR3 loop spans 15 amino acids. V lost 6 bases and J 7 bases, leaving 19 bases between the germline ends. The protocol was immunoSEQ multiplex PCR, while the TCRdb copy is restricted to in-frame clones and leaves out a portion. The table has 150,000 or so clones, about 88% seen once; the top ten hold 9%. This receptor was identified in a young woman in good health and CMV-seropositive. Sequenced sample: PBMCs. The chain joins TRBV27 to TRBJ2-1, with D hard to call. The CDR3 DNA reads as TGTGCCAGCAGCCCCTTCCCCGGGTATCGGAATGAGCAGTTCTTC. This gives the protein CASSPFPGYRNEQFF.